This paragraph covers one T cell receptor beta chain sequence. Its antigen remains unknown. The CDR3 sequence is 17 residues long. The V and J ends lost 0 bases and 1 base, in that order; junction bases with no gene match: 8. The germline CDR1 and CDR2 sequences are SGHRS and YFSETQ. These data belong to a study of graft-versus-host responses after intestinal transplantation. The wider study: After anti-thymocyte globulin induction, recipients took tacrolimus and steroids for 2 to 3 years. Overall study results and limits: GvH clones were found in recipient marrow; some appeared first in ileum or blood. Early post-transplant falls in HvG clones accompanied the peak levels of circulating GvH clones.

Produced via immunoSEQ multiplex PCR; TCRdb's table is partial and in-frame only. The sample has about 96,000 clones, around nine tenths seen once. This receptor was obtained from a human donor who received an intestinal transplant. V gene TRBV5-1 combines with J gene TRBJ1-2; TRBD1 matches at 8 bases. The source was unstimulated CD4+ T cells sorted from spleen or lymph node cells, collected before intestinal transplant. CDR3 amino acids: CASSLAMAGGDNYGYTF. CDR3 nucleotides: TGCGCCAGCAGCTTGGCCATGGCAGGGGGCGATAACTATGGCTACACCTTC.